This T cell receptor (beta chain) was captured by sequencing in a study of cytomegalovirus exposure and HLA in healthy donors. Study findings and constraints: Immune exposure information comprised only CMV serostatus. The majority of CMV-associated TCR beta chains were reported as apparently HLA-restricted in a later analysis. In vitro data verified a few CMV-associated chains as specific for CMV antigens.

With 60 Vbeta and 13 Jbeta primers, the PCR was carried out. The repertoire was sequenced with immunoSEQ multiplex PCR; TCRdb's copy has only in-frame clones and lacks some. The sample has over 200,000 clones; approximately 78% are singletons. V was clipped by 2 bases and J by 4 bases, with 15 bases between them. The CDR3 has 16 amino acids. Germline CDR1 KGHSH, CDR2 LQKENI. Points on this clone: The target antigen is unknown.

This chain joins TRBV18 and TRBJ1-5, with a tentative D call TRBD1 (5 bases). The sample was PBMCs. The receptor was derived from a male donor in good health and CMV-seronegative. CDR3: CASSPTSGGLNQPQHF. The CDR3, as DNA: TGTGCCAGCTCACCAACGAGCGGGGGGTTGAATCAGCCCCAGCATTTT.